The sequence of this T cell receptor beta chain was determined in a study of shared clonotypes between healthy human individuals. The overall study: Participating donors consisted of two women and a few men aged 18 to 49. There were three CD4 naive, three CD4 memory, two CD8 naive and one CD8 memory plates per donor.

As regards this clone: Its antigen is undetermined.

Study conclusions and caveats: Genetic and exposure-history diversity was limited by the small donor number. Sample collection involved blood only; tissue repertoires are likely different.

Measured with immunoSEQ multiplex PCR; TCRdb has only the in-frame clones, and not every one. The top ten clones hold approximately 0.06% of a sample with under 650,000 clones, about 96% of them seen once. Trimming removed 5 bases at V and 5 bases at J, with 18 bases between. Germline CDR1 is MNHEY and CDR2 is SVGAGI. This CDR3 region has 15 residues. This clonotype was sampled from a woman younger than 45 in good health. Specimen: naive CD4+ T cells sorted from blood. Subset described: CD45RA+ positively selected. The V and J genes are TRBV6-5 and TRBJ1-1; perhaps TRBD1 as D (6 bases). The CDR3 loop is CASSTSNRVWTEAFF. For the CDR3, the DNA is TGTGCCAGCAGTACGTCAAACAGGGTCTGGACTGAAGCTTTCTTT.